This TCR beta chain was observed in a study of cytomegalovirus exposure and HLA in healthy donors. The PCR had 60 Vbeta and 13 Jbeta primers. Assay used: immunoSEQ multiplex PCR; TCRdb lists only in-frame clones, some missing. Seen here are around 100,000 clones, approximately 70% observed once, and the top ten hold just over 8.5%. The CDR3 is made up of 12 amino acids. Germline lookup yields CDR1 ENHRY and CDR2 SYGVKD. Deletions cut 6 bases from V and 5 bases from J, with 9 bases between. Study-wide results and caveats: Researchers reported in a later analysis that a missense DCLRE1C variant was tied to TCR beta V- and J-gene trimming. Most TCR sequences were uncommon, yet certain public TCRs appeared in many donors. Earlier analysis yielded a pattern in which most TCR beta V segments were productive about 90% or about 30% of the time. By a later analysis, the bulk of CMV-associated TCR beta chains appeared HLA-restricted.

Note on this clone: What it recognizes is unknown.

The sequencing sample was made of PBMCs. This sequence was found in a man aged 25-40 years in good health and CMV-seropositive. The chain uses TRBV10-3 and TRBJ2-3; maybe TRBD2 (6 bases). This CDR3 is CAIRGLEDTQYF. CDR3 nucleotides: TGTGCCATCAGGGGACTGGAAGATACGCAGTATTTT.